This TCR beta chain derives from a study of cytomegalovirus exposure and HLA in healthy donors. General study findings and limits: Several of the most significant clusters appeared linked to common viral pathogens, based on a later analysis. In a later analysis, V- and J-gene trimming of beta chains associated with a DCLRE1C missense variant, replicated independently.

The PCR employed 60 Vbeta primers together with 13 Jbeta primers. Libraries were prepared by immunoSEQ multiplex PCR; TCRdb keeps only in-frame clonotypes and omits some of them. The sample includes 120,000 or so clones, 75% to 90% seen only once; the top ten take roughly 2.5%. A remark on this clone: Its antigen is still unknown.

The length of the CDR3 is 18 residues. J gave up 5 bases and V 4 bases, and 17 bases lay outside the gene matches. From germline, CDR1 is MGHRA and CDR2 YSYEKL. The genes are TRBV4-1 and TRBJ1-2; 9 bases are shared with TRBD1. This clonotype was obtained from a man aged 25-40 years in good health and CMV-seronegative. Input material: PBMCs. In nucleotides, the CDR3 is TGCGCCAGCAGCCCCACGGTGGAACAGGGGGCCTCTATATATGGCTACACCTTC. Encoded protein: CASSPTVEQGASIYGYTF.